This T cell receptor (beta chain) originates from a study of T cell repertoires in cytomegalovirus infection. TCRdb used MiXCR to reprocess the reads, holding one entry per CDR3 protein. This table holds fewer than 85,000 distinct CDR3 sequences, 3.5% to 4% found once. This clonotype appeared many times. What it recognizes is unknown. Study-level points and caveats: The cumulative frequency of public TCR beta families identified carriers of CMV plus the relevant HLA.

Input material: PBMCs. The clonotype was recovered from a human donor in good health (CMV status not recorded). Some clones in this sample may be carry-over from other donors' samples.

The chain's CDR3 is CASSMGSAYEQYF. DNA for the CDR3: TGTGCCAGTAGTATGGGGTCAGCCTACGAGCAGTACTTC. The chain links TRBV19 to TRBJ2-7; D is undetermined. Deletions cut 3 bases from V and 2 bases from J, with 8 bases between. The CDR3 runs to 13 residues. CDR1 LNHDA and CDR2 SQIVND come from the germline V gene (reference sequence).